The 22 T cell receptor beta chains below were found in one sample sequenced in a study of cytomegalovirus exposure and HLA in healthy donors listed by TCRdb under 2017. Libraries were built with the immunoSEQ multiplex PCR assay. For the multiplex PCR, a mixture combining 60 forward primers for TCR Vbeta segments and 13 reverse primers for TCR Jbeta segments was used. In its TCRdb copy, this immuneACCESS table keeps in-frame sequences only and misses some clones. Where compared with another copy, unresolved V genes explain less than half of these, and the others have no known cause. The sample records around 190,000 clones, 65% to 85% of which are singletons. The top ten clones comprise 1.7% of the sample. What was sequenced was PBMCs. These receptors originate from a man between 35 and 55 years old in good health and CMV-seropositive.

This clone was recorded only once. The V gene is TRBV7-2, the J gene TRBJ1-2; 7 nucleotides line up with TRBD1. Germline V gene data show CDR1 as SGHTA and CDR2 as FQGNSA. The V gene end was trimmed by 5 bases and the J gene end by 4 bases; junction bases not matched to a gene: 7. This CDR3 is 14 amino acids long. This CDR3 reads CASSPTGYSYGYTF. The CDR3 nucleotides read TGTGCCAGCAGCCCGACAGGGTATAGCTATGGCTACACCTTC.

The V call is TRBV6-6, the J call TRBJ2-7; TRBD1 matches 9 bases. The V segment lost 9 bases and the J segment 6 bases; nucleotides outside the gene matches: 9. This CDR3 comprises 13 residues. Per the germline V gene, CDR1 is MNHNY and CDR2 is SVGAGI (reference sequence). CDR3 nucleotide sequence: TGTGCCAGTCAAACAGGGGGCGGGGGCGAGCAGTACTTC. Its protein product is CASQTGGGGEQYF.

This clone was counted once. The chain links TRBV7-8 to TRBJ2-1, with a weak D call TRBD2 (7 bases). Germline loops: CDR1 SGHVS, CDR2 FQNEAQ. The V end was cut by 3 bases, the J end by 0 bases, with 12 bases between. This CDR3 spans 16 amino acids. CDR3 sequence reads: CASSLRGPFSYNEQFF. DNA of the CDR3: TGTGCCAGCAGCTTGCGGGGGCCGTTCTCCTACAATGAGCAGTTCTTC.

CDR3 nucleotide sequence: TGCAGCGTTGATCCAGGGGCGAACGGAAACACCATATATTTT. Encoded protein: CSVDPGANGNTIYF. The chain couples TRBV29-1 to TRBJ1-3; TRBD1 is a possible D gene (6 bases). Germline lookup yields CDR1 SQVTM and CDR2 ANQGSEA. The germline V and J ends were trimmed by 3 bases and 4 bases, with 13 bases remaining between them. The CDR3 contains 14 residues.

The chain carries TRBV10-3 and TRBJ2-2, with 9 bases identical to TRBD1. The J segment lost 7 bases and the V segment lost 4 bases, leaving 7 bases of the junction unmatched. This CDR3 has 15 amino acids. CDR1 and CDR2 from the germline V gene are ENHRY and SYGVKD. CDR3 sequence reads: CAISAGTGFGGELFF. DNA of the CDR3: TGTGCCATCAGTGCCGGGACAGGGTTTGGCGGGGAGCTGTTTTTT.

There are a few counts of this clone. CDR3: CASSEYNEQFF. CDR3 bases: TGCGCCAGCAGCGAGTACAATGAGCAGTTCTTC. The V gene is TRBV5-1, the J gene TRBJ2-1; D not certain. CDR1 SGHRS and CDR2 YFSETQ come from the germline V gene. The V gene lost 4 bases and the J gene lost 4 bases, with 3 bases spanning the gap. This CDR3 region has 11 residues. Complete variable domain (other parts from reference TRBV5-1 and TRBJ2-1): KAGVTQTPRYLIKTRGQQVTLSCSPISGHRSVSWYQQTPGQGLQFLFEYFSETQRNKGNFPGRFSGRQFSNSRSEMNVSTLELGDSALYLCASSEYNEQFFGPGTRLTVL.

The CDR3 coding sequence is TGCGCCAGCAGTGACTCGCTGGCCACTGAAGCTTTCTTT. Translating gives CASSDSLATEAFF. V and J are TRBV10-1 and TRBJ1-1, with D uncertain. The CDR3 consists of 13 residues. The V gene lost 3 bases and the J gene lost 4 bases, with 9 bases spanning the gap. The germline CDR1 and CDR2 sequences are WNHNN and SYGVQD (reference sequence).

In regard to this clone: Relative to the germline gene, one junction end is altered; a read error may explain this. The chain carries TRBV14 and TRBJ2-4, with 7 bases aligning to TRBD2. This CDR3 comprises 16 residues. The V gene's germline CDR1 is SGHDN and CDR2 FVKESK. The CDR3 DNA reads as TGTGCCAGCAGCCAAATGGGCGGGAGTGGCAAAAACAGTCAGTACTTC. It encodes CASSQMGGSGKNSQYF.

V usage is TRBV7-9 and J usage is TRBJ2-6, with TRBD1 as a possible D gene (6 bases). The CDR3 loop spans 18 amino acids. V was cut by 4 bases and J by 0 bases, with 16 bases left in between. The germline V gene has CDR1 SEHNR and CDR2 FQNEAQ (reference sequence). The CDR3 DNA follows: TGTGCCAGCAGCTCCCAACGGACAGTGTACTCTGGGGCCAACGTCCTGACTTTC. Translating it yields CASSSQRTVYSGANVLTF.

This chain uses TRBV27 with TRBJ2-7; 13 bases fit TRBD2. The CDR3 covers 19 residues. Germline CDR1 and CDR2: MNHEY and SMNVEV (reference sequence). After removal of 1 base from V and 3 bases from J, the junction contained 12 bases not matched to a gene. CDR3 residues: CASSLFAGTSGTIIYEQYF. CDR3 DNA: TGTGCCAGCAGTTTATTCGCCGGGACTAGCGGGACCATAATCTACGAGCAGTACTTC.

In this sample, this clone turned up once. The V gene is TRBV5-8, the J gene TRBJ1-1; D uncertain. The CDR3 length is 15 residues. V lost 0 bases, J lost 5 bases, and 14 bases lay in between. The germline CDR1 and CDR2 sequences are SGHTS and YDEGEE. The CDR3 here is CASSLEGRRGTEAFF. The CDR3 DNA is TGTGCCAGCAGCTTGGAAGGGCGGAGAGGGACTGAAGCTTTCTTT.

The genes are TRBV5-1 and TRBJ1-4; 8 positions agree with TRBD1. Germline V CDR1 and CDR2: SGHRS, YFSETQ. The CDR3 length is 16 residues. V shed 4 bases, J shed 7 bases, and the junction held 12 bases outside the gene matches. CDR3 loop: CASSPGQGGRVEKLFF. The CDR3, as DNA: TGCGCCAGCAGCCCCGGACAGGGAGGTCGAGTTGAAAAACTGTTTTTT.

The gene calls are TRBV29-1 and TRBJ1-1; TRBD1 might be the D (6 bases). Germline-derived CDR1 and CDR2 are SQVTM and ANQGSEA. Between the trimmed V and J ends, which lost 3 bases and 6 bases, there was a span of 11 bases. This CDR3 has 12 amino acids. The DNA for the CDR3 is TGCAGCGTTGACCAGGGGAGGGCTGAAGCTTTCTTT. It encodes CSVDQGRAEAFF.

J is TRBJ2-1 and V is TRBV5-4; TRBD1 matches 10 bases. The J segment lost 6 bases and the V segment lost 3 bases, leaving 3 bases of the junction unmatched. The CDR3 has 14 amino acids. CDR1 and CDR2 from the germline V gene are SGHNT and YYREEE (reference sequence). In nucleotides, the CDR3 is TGTGCCAGCAGCTCCCGGACAGGGGGCAATGAGCAGTTCTTC. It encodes CASSSRTGGNEQFF.

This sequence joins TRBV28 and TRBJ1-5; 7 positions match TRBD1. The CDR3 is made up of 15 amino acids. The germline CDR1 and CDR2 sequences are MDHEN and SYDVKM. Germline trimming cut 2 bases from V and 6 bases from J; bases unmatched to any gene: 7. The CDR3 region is CASSLQGVTGQPQHF. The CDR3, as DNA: TGTGCCAGCAGTTTACAGGGGGTTACGGGTCAGCCCCAGCATTTT.

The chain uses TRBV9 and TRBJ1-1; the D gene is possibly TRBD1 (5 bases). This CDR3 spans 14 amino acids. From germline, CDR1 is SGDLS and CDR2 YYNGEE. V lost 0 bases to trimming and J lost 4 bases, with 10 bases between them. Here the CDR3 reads CASSVGQWSTEAFF. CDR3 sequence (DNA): TGTGCCAGCAGCGTAGGACAGTGGAGCACTGAAGCTTTCTTT.

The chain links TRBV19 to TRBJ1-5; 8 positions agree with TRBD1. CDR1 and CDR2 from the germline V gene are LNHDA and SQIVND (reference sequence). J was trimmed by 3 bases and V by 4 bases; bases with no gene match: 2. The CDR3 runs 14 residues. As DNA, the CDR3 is TGTGCCAGTAGTACGACAGGGGTCAATCAGCCCCAGCATTTT. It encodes CASSTTGVNQPQHF.

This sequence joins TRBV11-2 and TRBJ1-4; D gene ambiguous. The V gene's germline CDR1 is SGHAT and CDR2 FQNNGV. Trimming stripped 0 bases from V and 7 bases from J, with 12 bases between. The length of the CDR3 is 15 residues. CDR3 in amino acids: CASSLDGGWAEKLFF. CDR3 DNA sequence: TGTGCCAGCAGCTTAGATGGTGGGTGGGCTGAAAAACTGTTTTTT.

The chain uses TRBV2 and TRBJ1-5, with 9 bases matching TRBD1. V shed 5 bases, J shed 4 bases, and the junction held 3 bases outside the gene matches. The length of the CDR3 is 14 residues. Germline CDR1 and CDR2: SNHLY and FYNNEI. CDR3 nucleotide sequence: TGTGCCAGCAGTCAACAGGGGGCGAATCAGCCCCAGCATTTT. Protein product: CASSQQGANQPQHF. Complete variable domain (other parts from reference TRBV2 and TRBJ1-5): EPEVTQTPSHQVTQMGQEVILRCVPISNHLYFYWYRQILGQKVEFLVSFYNNEISEKSEIFDDQFSVERPDGSNFTLKIRSTKLEDSAMYFCASSQQGANQPQHFGDGTRLSIL.

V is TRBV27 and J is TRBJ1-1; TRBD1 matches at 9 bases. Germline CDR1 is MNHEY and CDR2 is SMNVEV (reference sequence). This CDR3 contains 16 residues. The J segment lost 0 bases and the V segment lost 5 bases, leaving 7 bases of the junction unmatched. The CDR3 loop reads CASSLGQGGMNTEAFF. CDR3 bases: TGTGCCAGCAGTCTGGGACAGGGAGGCATGAACACTGAAGCTTTCTTT.

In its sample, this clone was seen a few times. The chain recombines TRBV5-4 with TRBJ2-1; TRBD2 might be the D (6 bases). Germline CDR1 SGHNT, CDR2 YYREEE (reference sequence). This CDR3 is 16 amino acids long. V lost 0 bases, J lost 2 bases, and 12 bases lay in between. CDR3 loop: CASSLGGASAYNEQFF. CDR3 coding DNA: TGTGCCAGCAGCTTGGGGGGAGCTAGCGCCTACAATGAGCAGTTCTTC. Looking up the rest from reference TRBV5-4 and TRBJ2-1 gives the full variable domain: ETGVTQSPTHLIKTRGQQVTLRCSSQSGHNTVSWYQQALGQGPQFIFQYYREEENGRGNFPPRFSGLQFPNYSSELNVNALELDDSALYLCASSLGGASAYNEQFFGPGTRLTVL.

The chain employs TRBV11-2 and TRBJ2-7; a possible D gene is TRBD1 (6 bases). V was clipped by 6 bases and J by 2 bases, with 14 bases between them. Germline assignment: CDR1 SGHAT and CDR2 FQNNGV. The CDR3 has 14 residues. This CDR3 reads CASRNPGHPYEQYF. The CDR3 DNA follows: TGTGCCAGCAGAAATCCGGGACACCCCTACGAGCAGTACTTC.